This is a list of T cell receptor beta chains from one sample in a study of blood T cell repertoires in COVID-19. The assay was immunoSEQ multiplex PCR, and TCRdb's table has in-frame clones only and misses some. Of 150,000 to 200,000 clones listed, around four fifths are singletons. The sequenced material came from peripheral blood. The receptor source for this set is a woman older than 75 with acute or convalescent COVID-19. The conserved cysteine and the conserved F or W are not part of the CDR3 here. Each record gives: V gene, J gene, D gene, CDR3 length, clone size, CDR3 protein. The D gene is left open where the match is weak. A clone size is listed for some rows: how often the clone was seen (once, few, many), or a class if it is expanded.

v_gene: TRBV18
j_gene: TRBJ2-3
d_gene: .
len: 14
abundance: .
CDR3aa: ASSPPRSGSTDTQY

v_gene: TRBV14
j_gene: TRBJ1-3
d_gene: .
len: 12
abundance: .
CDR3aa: ASSQDRSGNTIY

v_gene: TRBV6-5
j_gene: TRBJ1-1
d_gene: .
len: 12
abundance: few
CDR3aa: ASSLFGGDTEAF

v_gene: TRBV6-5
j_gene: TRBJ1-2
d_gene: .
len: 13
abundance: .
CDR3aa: ASSHHRGNYYGYT

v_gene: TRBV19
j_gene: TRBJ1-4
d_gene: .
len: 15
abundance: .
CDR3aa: ARSPRERAEGREKLF

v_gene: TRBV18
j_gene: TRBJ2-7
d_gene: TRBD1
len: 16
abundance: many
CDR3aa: ASSPLGAGQGGSYEQY

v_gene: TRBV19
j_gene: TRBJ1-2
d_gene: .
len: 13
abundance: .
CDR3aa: ASSTPGHANYGYT

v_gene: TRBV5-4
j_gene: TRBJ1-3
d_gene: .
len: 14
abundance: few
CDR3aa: ASSLGGVTDGNTIY

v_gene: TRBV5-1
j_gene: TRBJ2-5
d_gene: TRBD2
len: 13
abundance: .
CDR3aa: ASSSSPGLVETQY

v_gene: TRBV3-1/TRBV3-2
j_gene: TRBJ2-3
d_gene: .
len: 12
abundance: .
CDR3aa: ASSQGTMFDTQY

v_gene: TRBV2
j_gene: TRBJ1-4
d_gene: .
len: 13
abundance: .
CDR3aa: ASSELPGTNEKLF

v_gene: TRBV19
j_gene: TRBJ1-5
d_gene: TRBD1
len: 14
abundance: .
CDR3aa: ASSTQGAQINQPQH

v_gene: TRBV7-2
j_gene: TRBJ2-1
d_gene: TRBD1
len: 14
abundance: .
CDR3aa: ASSLAGTVAYNEQF

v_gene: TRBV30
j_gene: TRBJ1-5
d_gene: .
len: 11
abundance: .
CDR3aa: AWSPQGLQPQH

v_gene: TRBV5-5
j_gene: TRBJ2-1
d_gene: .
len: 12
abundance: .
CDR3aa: ASTGTYRVNEQF

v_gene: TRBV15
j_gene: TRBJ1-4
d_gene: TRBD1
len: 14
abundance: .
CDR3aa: ATSRGGTGMNEKLF

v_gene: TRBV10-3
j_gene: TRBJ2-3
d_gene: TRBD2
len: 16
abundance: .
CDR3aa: AISRLAGGATSTDTQY

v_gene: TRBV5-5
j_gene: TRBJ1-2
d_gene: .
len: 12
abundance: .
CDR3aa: ASRLTIQGYGYT

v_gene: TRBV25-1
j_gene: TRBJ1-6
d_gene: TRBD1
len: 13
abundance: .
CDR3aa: ASSAQGRYNSPLH

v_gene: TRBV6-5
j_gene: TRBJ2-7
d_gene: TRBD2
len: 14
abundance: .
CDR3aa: ASSYSSRGRRGEQY

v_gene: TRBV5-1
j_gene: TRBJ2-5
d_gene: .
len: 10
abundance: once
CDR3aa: ASRQAQETQY

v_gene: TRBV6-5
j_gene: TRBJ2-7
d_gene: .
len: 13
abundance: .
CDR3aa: ASSYGGGPPYEQY

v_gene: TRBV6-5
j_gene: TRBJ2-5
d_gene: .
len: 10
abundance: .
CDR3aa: ASRTRGETQY

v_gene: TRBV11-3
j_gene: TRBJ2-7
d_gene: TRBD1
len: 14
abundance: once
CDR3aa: ASSPGGGQGAYEQY

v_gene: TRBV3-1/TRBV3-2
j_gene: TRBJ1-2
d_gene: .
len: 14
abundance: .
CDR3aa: ASSGLSAGRNYGYT

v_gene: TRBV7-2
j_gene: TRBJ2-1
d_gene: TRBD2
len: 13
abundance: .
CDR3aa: ASSLGASGHNEQF

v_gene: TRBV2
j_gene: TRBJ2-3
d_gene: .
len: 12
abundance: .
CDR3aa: ASSSSGGTDTQY

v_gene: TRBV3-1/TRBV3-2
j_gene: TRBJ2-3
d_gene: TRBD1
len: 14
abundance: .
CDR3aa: ASSPPGTGETDTQY

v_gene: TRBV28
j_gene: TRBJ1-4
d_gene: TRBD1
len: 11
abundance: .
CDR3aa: ATHRGPAEKLF

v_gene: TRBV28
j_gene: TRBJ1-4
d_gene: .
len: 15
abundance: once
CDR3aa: ASSLLVAGTRNEKLF

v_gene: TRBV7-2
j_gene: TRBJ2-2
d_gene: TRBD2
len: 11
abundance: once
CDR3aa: ASSSPGLAELF

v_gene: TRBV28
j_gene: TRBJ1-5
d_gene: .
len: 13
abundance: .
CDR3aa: ASKWGGNSNQPQH

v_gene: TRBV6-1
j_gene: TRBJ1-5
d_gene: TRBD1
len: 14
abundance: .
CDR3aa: ASSAEQGVGRGPQH

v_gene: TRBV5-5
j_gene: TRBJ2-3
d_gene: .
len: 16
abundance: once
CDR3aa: ASSLDPQVPKGVDTQY

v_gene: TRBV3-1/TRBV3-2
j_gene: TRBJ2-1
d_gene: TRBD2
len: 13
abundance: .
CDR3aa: ASSQGTSSDNEQF

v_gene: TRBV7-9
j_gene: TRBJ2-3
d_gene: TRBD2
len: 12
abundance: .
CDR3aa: ASSSAGGPDTQY

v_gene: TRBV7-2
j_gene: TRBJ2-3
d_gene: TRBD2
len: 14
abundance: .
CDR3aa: ASSLFGGGASDTQY

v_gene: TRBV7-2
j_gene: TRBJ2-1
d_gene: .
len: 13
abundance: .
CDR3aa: ASSLEGLGHNEQF

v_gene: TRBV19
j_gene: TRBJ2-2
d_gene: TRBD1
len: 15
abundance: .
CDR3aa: ASSISPAGGVSGELF

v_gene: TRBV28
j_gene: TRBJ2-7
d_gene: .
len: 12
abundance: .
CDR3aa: ASNGAPLTYEQY

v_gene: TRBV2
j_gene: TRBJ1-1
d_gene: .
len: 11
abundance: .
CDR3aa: ASSGTFNTEAF

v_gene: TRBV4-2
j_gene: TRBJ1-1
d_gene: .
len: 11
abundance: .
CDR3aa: ASNWRGNTEAF

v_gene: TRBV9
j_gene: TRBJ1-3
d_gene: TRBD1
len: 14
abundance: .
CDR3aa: ASSMDRGGSGNTIY

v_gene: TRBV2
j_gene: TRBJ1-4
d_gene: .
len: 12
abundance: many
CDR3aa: ARSNGATGEKLF

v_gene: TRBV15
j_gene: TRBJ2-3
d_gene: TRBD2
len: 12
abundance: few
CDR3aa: ATGTKGWTDTQY

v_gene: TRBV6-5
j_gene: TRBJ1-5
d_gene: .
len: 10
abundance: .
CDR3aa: ASSSVNQPQH

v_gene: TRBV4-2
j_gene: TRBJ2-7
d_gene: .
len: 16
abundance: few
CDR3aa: ASSQEGSVPLGLYEQY

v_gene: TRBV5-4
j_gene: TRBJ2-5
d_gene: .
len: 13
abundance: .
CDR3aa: ASSLGTARGETQY

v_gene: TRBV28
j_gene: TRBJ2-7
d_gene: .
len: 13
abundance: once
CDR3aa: ASSLGLALIPEQY

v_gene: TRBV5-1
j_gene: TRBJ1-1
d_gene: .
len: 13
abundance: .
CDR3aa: ASSLVGITGTEAF

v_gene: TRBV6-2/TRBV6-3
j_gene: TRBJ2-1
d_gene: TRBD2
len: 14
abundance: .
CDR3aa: ASSYDLAGKGNEQF

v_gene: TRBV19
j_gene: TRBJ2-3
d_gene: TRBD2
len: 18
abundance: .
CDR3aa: ASSIRLAGGPVSHTDTQY

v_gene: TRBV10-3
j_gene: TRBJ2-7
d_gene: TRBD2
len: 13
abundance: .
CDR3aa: AISKRTSGSYEQY

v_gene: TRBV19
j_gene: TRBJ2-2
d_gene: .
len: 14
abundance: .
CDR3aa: ASSASGTINTGELF

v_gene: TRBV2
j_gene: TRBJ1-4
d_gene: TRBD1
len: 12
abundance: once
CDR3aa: ASNYRGFNEKLF

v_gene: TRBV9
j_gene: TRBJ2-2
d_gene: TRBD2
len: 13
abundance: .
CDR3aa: ASSPGLAGTGELF